The 8 T cell receptor beta chains below come from one sample, sequenced in a study of cytomegalovirus exposure and HLA in healthy donors. The study ran its PCR with 60 Vbeta and 13 Jbeta primers. Assay: immunoSEQ multiplex PCR; the TCRdb copy retains only in-frame clones and omits some. Of 150,000 to 200,000 clones detected, approximately 80% appear once; the ten largest clones hold around 3.5%. Sequenced material: PBMCs. The receptors derive from a man between 35 and 55 years old in good health and CMV-seropositive.

This clone was detected only once. J is TRBJ1-4 and V is TRBV6-1; D unresolved. In germline, CDR1 is MNHNS, CDR2 SASEGT. Trimming pared 6 bases from V and 3 bases from J, leaving 8 bases between. The CDR3 has 13 amino acids. This chain's CDR3 is CASRESPNEKLFF. CDR3 DNA: TGTGCCAGCAGGGAGAGCCCTAATGAAAAACTGTTTTTT.

This clone was seen more than once but under ten times. V gene TRBV6-5 combines with J gene TRBJ2-7, with 9 bases aligning to TRBD1. This CDR3 has 13 residues. The germline V gene has CDR1 MNHEY and CDR2 SVGAGI. Trimming at V came to 4 bases and at J to 7 bases, leaving 5 bases not matched to a gene. CDR3 in amino acids: CASSWTGEGEQYF. As DNA, the CDR3 is TGTGCCAGCAGTTGGACAGGGGAGGGTGAGCAGTACTTC.

The chain recombines TRBV9 with TRBJ2-1; 7 bases are shared with TRBD2. This CDR3 has 16 amino acids. V shed 2 bases, J shed 4 bases, and the junction held 9 bases outside the gene matches. Germline CDR1 is SGDLS and CDR2 is YYNGEE. The CDR3 DNA sequence: TGTGCCAGCAGCGTTTCCGGGGGGACTGTTTACAATGAGCAGTTCTTC. Its protein product is CASSVSGGTVYNEQFF.

The V gene is TRBV4-3, the J gene TRBJ2-2; possible D gene TRBD2, 5 bases. The CDR3 contains 15 residues. The V gene lost 0 bases and the J gene lost 3 bases, with 8 bases spanning the gap. Germline-derived CDR1 and CDR2 are LGHNA and YSLEER. CDR3 DNA sequence: TGCGCCAGCAGCCAAGAAACGGGGTACACCGGGGAGCTGTTTTTT. Translated, it gives CASSQETGYTGELFF.

This chain joins TRBV11-2 and TRBJ2-7; perhaps TRBD1 as D (6 bases). Germline CDR1 and CDR2: SGHAT and FQNNGV. There are 14 residues in the CDR3. V was pared by 5 bases and J by 5 bases, with 16 bases between. CDR3 sequence reads: CASSPQGVSHEQYF. In DNA, the CDR3 is TGTGCCAGCAGCCCACAGGGAGTTAGCCACGAGCAGTACTTC. The entire variable domain, with the rest obtained from reference TRBV11-2 and TRBJ2-7, is as follows: EAGVAQSPRYKIIEKRQSVAFWCNPISGHATLYWYQQILGQGPKLLIQFQNNGVVDDSQLPKDRFSAERLKGVDSTLKIQPAKLEDSAVYLCASSPQGVSHEQYFGPGTRLTVT.

V is TRBV15 and J is TRBJ1-4; 9 nucleotides line up with TRBD1. CDR1 is LNHNV and CDR2 is YYDKDF in the germline V gene (reference sequence). V trimming: 3 bases; J trimming: 4 bases; junction bases outside the gene matches: 6. This CDR3 is 16 amino acids long. CDR3 residues: CATSSPRDRVNEKLFF. As DNA, the CDR3 is TGTGCCACCAGCAGCCCCCGGGACAGGGTTAATGAAAAACTGTTTTTT.

This clone was observed a handful of times. The chain joins TRBV4-1 to TRBJ2-1, with 9 bases aligning to TRBD2. Germline CDR1 reads MGHRA; CDR2 reads YSYEKL. This CDR3 is built from 16 residues. V gave up 4 bases and J gave up 6 bases; unmatched junction bases: 10. DNA for the CDR3: TGCGCCAGCAGCCGGCCCGGGACTAGCTTGGTCAATGAGCAGTTCTTC. Encoded protein: CASSRPGTSLVNEQFF.

The chain is built from TRBV27 and TRBJ2-1, with 12 bases lining up with TRBD2. CDR1 and CDR2 from the germline V gene are MNHEY and SMNVEV (reference sequence). Trimming took 2 bases from V and 6 from J; bases not matched to a gene: 14. This CDR3 has 19 residues. CDR3 sequence reads: CASSLLGTSGWSVLNEQFF. The CDR3 nucleotides are TGTGCCAGCAGTTTACTCGGGACTAGCGGGTGGAGTGTTCTCAATGAGCAGTTCTTC.